The source of this T cell receptor beta chain is a study of T cell repertoires in cytomegalovirus infection. For the study at large: Carrying CMV and the relevant HLA type showed in public TCR beta signatures.

MiXCR was run by TCRdb on the reads, yielding one entry per CDR3 protein. Among approximately 700,000 distinct CDR3 sequences listed, about a third were seen once. This clonotype was found many times. Germline values: CDR1 SGHVS, CDR2 FQNEAQ. V was clipped by 1 base and J by 0 bases, with 10 bases between them. The CDR3 covers 16 residues. Sequencing used PBMCs. The rearrangement joins TRBV7-8 to TRBJ1-5; no clear D gene. This clonotype was obtained from a human donor in good health (CMV status not recorded). Some clones in this sample may be carry-over from other donors' samples. CDR3 residues: CASSLVPAYSNQPQHF. The CDR3 bases are TGTGCCAGCAGCTTAGTGCCCGCTTATAGCAATCAGCCCCAGCATTTT.